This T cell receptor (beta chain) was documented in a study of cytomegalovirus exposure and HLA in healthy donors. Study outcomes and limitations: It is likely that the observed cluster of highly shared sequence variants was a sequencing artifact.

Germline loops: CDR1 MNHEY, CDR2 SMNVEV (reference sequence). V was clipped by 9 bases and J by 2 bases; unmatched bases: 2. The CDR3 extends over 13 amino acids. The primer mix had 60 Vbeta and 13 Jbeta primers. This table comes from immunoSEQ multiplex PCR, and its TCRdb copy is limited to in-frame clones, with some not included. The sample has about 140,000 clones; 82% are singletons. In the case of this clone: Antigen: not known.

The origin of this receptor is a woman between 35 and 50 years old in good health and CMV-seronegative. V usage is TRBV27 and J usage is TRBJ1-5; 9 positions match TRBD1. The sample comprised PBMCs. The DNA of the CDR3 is TGTGCCAGGGGACAGGGAGGCAATCAGCCCCAGCATTTT. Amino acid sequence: CARGQGGNQPQHF.